This T cell receptor (beta chain) is from a study of chemoradiotherapy in HPV16-positive cancers. Findings and limits, study-wide: During treatment, candidate HPV-specific clones and E7-related motifs expanded in tumor.

Measured with immunoSEQ multiplex PCR; TCRdb has only the in-frame clones, and not every one. Found here are 30,000 to 40,000 clones, under 80% of them singletons; the top ten hold over 5%. In the case of this clone: Its specificity is unknown.

The CDR3 covers 18 residues. The V and J ends lost 3 bases and 3 bases, in that order; junction bases with no gene match: 16. The germline V gene has CDR1 WNHNN and CDR2 SYGVQD (reference sequence). This material consisted of blood, taken from a patient who underwent chemoradiotherapy. The TCR was taken from a human donor with HPV-associated anogenital cancer. V and J are TRBV10-1 and TRBJ2-7, with 8 positions matching TRBD1. The CDR3 DNA reads as TGCGCCAGCAGTGACTATTTCAATGGACAGGGAGTCTACTACGAGCAGTACTTC. Protein product: CASSDYFNGQGVYYEQYF.